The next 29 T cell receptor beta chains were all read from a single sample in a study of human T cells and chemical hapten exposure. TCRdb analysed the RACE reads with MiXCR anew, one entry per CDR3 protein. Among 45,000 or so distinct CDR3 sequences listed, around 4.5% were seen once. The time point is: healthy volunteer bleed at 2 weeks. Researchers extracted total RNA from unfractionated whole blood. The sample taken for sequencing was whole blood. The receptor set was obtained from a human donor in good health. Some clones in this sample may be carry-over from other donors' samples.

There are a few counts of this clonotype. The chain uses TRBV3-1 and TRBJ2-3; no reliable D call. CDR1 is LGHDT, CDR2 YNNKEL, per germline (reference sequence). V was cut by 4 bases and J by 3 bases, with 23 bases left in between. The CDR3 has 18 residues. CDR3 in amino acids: CASSPRLGLGLRTDTQYF. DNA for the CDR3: TGTGCCAGCAGCCCCCGTCTTGGATTGGGATTGAGGACAGATACGCAGTATTTT.

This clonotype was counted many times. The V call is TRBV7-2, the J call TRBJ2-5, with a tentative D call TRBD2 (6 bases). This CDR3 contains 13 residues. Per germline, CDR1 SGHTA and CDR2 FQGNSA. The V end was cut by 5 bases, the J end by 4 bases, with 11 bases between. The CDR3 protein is CASSKSGGETQYF. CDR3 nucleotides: TGTGCCAGCAGCAAGTCCGGGGGAGAGACCCAGTACTTC.

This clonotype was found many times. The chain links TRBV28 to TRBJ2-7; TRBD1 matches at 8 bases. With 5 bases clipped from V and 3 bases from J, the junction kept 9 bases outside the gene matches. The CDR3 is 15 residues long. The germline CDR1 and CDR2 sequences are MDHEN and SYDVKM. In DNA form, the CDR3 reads TGTGCCAGCAGTAGTACCGGGACAGGACGCTACGAGCAGTACTTC. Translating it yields CASSSTGTGRYEQYF.

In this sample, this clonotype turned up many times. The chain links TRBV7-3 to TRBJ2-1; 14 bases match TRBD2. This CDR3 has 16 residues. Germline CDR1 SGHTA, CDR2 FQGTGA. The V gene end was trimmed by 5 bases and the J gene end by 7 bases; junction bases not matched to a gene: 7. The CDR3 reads CASSPRLAGGPNEQFF. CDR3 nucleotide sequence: TGTGCCAGCAGCCCAAGACTAGCGGGAGGGCCTAATGAGCAGTTCTTC.

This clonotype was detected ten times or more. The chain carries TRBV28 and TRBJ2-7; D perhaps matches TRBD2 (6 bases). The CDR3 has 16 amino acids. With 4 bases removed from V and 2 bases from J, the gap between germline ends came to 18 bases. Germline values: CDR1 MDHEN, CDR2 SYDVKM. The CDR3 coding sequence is TGTGCCAGCAGTTCCCTAGCGTACGGGAGCCCCTACGAGCAGTACTTC. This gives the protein CASSSLAYGSPYEQYF.

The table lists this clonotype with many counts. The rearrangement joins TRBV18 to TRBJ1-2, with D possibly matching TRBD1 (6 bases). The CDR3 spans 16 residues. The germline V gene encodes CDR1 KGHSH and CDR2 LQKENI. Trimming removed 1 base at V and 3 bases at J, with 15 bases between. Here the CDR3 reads CASSPLDSDSHYGYTF. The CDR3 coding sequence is TGTGCCAGCTCACCACTGGACAGCGATTCACACTATGGCTACACCTTC.

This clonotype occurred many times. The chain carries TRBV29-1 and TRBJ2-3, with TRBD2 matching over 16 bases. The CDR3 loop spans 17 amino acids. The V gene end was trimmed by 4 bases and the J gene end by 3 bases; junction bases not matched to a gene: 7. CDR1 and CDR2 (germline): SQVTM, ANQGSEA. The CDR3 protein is CSVAVGLAGGPTDTQYF. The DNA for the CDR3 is TGCAGCGTTGCGGTGGGACTAGCGGGAGGGCCGACAGATACGCAGTATTTT.

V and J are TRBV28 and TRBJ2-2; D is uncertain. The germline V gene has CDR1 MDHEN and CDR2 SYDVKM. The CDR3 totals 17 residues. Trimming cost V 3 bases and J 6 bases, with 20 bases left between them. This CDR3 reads CASSFPPHGSWAGELFF. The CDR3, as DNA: TGTGCCAGCAGTTTCCCCCCCCATGGTAGTTGGGCCGGGGAGCTGTTTTTT.

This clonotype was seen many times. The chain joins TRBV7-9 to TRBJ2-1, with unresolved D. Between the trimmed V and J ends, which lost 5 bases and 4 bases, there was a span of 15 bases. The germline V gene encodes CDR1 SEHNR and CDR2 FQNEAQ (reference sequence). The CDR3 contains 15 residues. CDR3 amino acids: CASSDGGGFYNEQFF. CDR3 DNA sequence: TGTGCCAGCAGCGATGGCGGCGGATTTTACAATGAGCAGTTCTTC.

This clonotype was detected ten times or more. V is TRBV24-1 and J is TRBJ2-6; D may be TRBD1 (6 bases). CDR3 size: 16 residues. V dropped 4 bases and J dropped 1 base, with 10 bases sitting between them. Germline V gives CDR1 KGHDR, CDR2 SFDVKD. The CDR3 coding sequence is TGTGCCACCAGTGAGGCCAGGGGATCTGGGGCCAACGTCCTGACTTTC. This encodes CATSEARGSGANVLTF.

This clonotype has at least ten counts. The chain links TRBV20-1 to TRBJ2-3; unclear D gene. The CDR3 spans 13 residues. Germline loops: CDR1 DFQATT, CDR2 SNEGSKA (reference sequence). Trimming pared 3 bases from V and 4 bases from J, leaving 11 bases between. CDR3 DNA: TGCAGTGCTAGGGCCTCCAGGCCAGATACGCAGTATTTT. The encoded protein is CSARASRPDTQYF.

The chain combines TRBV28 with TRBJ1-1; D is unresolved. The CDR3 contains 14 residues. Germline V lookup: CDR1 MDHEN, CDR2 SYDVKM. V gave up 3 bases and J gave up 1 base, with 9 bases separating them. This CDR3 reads CASSFVAGNTEAFF. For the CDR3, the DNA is TGTGCCAGCAGTTTTGTAGCCGGGAACACTGAAGCTTTCTTT.

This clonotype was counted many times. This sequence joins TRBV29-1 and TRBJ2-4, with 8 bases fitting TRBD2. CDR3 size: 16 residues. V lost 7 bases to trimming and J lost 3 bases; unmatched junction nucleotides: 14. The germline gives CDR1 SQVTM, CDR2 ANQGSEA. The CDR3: CSGGLVSRLGKNIQYF. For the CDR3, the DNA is TGCAGCGGGGGACTAGTAAGTCGGCTGGGCAAAAACATTCAGTACTTC.

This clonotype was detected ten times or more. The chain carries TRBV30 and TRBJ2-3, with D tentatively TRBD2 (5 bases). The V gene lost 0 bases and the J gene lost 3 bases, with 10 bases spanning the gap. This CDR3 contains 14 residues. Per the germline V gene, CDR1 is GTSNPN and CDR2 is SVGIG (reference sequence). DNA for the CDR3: TGTGCCTGGAGTGTAAGCGGCCCAACAGATACGCAGTATTTT. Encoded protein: CAWSVSGPTDTQYF.

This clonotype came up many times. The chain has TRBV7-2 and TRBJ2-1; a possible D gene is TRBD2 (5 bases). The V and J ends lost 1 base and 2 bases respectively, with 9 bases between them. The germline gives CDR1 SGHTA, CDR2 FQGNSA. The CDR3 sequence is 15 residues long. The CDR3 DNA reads TGTGCCAGCAGCTTAGGGACTTCTACCTACAATGAGCAGTTCTTC. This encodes CASSLGTSTYNEQFF.

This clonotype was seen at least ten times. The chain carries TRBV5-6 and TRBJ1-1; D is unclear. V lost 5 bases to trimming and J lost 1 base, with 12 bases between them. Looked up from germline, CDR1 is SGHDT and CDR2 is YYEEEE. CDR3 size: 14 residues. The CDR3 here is CASRYDGENTEAFF. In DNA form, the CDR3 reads TGTGCCAGCAGGTACGACGGGGAGAACACTGAAGCTTTCTTT.

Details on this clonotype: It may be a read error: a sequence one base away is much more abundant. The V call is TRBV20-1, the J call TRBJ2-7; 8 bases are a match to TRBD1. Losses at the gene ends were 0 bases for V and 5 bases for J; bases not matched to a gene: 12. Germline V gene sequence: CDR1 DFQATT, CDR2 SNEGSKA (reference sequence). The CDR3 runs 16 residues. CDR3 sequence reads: CSARDILRQGYDEQYF. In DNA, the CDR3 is TGCAGTGCTAGAGATATTCTCCGACAGGGGTACGACGAGCAGTACTTC.

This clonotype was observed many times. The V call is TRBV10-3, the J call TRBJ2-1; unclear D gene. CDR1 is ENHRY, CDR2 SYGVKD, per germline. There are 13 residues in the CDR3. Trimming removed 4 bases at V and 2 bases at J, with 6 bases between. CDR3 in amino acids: CAISGEPYNEQFF. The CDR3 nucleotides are TGTGCCATCAGTGGGGAACCCTACAATGAGCAGTTCTTC.

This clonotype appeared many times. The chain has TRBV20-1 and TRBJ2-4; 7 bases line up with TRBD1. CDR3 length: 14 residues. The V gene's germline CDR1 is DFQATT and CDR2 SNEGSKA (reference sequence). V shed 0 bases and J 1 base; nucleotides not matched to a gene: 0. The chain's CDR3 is CSAREDRAKNIQYF. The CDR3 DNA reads TGCAGTGCTAGAGAGGACAGGGCCAAAAACATTCAGTACTTC.

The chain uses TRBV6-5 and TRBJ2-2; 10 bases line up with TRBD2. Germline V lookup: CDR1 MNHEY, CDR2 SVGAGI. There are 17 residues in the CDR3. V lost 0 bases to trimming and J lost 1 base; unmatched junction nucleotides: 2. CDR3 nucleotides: TGTGCCAGCAGTTACTCTAGCGGGAGGCTGAACACCGGGGAGCTGTTTTTT. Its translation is CASSYSSGRLNTGELFF.

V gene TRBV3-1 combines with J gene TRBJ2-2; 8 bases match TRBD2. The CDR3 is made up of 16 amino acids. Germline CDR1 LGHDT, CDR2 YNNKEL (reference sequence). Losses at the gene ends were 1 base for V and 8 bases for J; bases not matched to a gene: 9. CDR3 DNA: TGTGCCAGCAGCCAAGTGATCGCGGGAGGAAGAGGGGAGCTGTTTTTT. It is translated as CASSQVIAGGRGELFF.

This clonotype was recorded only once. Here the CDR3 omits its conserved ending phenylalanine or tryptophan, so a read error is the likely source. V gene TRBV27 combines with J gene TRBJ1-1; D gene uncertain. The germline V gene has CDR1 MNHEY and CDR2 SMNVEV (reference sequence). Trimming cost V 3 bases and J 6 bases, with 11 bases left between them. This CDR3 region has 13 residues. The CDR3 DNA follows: TGTGCCAGCAGTTTCTCACGGACCTCTGAAGCTTTCTCT. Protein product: CASSFSRTSEAFS.

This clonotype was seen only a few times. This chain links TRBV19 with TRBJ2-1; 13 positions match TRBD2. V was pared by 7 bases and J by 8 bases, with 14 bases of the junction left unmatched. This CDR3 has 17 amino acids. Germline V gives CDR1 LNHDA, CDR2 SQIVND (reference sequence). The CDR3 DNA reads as TGTGCCAGTACCGAGGGCCTACTAGCGGGAGGGGTGGATGAGCAGTTCTTC. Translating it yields CASTEGLLAGGVDEQFF.

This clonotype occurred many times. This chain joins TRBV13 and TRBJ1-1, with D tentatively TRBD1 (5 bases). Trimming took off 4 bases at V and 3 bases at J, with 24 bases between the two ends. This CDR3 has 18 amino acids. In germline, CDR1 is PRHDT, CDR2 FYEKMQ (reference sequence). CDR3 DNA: TGTGCCAGCAGCTCCCCAACCCGGACAAAGGCCGACTACACTGAAGCTTTCTTT. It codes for CASSSPTRTKADYTEAFF.

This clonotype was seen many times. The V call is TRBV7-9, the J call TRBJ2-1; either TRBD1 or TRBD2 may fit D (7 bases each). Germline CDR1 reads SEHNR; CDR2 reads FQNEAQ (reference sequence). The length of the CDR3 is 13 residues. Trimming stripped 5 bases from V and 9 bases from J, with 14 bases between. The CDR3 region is CASSLGGGGEQFF. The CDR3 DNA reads TGTGCCAGCAGCCTAGGGGGCGGGGGTGAGCAGTTCTTC.

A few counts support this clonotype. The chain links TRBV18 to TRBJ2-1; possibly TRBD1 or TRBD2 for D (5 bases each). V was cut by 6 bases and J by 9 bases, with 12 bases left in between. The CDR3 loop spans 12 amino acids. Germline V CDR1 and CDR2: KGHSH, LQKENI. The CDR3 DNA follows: TGTGCCAGCTCGACGGGGACGGTTGAGCAGTTCTTC. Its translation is CASSTGTVEQFF.

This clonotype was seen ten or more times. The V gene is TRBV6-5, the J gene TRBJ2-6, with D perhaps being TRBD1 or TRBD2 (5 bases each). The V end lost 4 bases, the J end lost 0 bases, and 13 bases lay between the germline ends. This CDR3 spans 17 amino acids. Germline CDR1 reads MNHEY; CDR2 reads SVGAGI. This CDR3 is CASSSQWGTSGANVLTF. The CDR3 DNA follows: TGTGCCAGCAGTTCCCAATGGGGGACCTCTGGGGCCAACGTCCTGACTTTC.

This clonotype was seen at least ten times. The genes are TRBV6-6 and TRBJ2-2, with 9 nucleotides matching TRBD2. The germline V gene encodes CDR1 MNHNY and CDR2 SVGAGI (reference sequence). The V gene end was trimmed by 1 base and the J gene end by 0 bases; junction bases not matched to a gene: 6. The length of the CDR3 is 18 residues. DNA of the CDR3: TGTGCCAGCAGTTACTTAGGGCTAGCGGGATCGAACACCGGGGAGCTGTTTTTT. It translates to CASSYLGLAGSNTGELFF.

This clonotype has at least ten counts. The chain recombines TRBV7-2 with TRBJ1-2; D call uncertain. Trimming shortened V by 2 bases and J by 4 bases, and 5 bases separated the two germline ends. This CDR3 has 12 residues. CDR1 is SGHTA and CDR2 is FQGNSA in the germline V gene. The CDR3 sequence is CASSLRGYGYTF. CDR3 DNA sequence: TGTGCCAGCAGCTTACGCGGCTATGGCTACACCTTC.